This entry concerns a single T cell receptor (beta chain). CDR1 MGHRA and CDR2 YSYEKL come from the germline V gene. CDR3 length: 15 amino acids. With V trimmed by 0 bases and J by 2 bases, 4 bases remained unmatched. This specimen comes from a study of shared clonotypes between healthy human individuals. Looking at the study overall: Each donor's CD4 naive and CD4 memory cells filled three plates apiece, CD8 naive two, and CD8 memory one.

The authors loaded about 0.2 ug DNA, around 32,000 T cell genomes, into sorted-subset replicate PCRs. Clones were read by immunoSEQ multiplex PCR, and TCRdb kept only the in-frame ones, dropping some. The sample lists roughly 660,000 clones; less than 95% were seen once. The J gene is TRBJ2-7, the V gene TRBV4-1; 7 nucleotides line up with TRBD1. The origin of this receptor is a young man in good health. Some clones in this sample may be carry-over from other donors' samples. Sequencing was carried out using memory CD8+ T cells from PBMCs. Specified subset: CD45RO+ cells pooled with CCR7-negative TemRA cells. The CDR3 region is CASSQENDRAYEQYF. CDR3 bases: TGCGCCAGCAGCCAAGAGAACGACAGGGCCTACGAGCAGTACTTC.